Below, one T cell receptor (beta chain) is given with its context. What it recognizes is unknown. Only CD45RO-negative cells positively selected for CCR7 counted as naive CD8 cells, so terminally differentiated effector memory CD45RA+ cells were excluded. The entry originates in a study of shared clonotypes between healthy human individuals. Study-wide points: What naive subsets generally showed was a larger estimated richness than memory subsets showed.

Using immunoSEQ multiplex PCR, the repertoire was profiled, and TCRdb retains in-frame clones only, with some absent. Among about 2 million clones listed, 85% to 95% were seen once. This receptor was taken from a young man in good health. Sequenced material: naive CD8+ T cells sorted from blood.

CDR3 region: CASTLQGTGSNEQYF. The CDR3 nucleotides read TGTGCCAGCACCCTACAGGGCACAGGGAGCAACGAGCAGTACTTC. The genes are TRBV6-5 and TRBJ2-7; weak D call: TRBD1 (6 bases). This CDR3 has 15 residues. Trimming cost V 7 bases and J 5 bases, with 21 bases left between them. Germline V gene sequence: CDR1 MNHEY, CDR2 SVGAGI.